This T cell receptor beta chain was observed in a study of cytomegalovirus exposure and HLA in healthy donors. Study results and caveats: Researchers reported from a later analysis that most CMV-associated TCR beta chains appeared HLA-restricted.

Unrecorded immune exposure was likely among donors, who were nominally healthy when sampled. Germline V lookup: CDR1 MNHEY, CDR2 SMNVEV (reference sequence). The V gene lost 6 bases and the J gene lost 7 bases, with 18 bases spanning the gap. CDR3 size: 14 residues. Concerning this clone: What it binds is unknown.

It was with 60 Vbeta and 13 Jbeta primers that the PCR ran. Sequencing used immunoSEQ multiplex PCR; TCRdb keeps in-frame clones, though not all of them. The sample consists of some 130,000 clones, roughly 83% of them appearing once. The sequencing sample was made of PBMCs. The J gene is TRBJ2-5, the V gene TRBV27; perhaps TRBD1 as D (5 bases). This clonotype originated in a man aged 40-50 years in good health and CMV-seronegative. CDR3 region: CASRGAAPPGTQYF. CDR3 DNA: TGTGCCAGCAGAGGGGCCGCGCCTCCGGGGACCCAGTACTTC.